Listed here are 11 T cell receptor beta chains from one sample, sequenced in a study of PD-1 blockade in classical Hodgkin lymphoma. Here immunoSEQ multiplex PCR was the method, and the copy in TCRdb shows in-frame clones only, minus some. The profile covers 45,000 to 60,000 clones, with approximately 90% appearing a single time and over 4% taken by the ten largest. The time point here: newly diagnosed, previously untreated cHL patient sample. What was sequenced was peripheral blood mononuclear cells (PBMCs). The receptors stem from a human donor with classical Hodgkin lymphoma.

The chain joins TRBV4-2 to TRBJ2-7, with D perhaps matching TRBD2 (6 bases). Looked up from germline, CDR1 is LGHNA and CDR2 is YNFKEQ. Trimming stripped 0 bases from V and 2 bases from J, with 11 bases between. The CDR3 contains 15 residues. The chain's CDR3 is CASSQEASDPYEQYF. The CDR3 DNA reads as TGTGCCAGCAGCCAAGAGGCTAGCGACCCCTACGAGCAGTACTTC.

This chain connects TRBV4-1 to TRBJ2-3; the D call may be TRBD1 or TRBD2 (5 bases each). The length of the CDR3 is 12 residues. The germline V gene has CDR1 MGHRA and CDR2 YSYEKL. Trimming cost V 10 bases and J 2 bases, with 10 bases left between them. The CDR3 region is CATTGPTDTQYF. CDR3 coding DNA: TGCGCCACCACGGGACCCACAGATACGCAGTATTTT.

The chain employs TRBV18 and TRBJ1-2; TRBD1 matches 8 bases. Germline CDR1 reads KGHSH; CDR2 reads LQKENI. Trimming removed 3 bases from V and 3 bases from J; junction bases left unmatched: 9. The CDR3 sequence is 16 residues long. The CDR3 is CASSPQSSGGDYGYTF. Written as DNA, the CDR3 is TGTGCCAGCTCACCTCAGTCCTCAGGGGGCGACTATGGCTACACCTTC.

The chain employs TRBV15 and TRBJ1-2, with TRBD1 identical over 7 bases. This CDR3 is built from 14 residues. Trimming removed 0 bases from V and 8 bases from J; junction bases left unmatched: 6. Germline V gene data show CDR1 as LNHNV and CDR2 as YYDKDF (reference sequence). CDR3 region: CATSRDQGVHGYTF. For the CDR3, the DNA is TGTGCCACCAGCAGAGATCAGGGGGTCCACGGCTACACCTTC.

The rearrangement links TRBV5-1 to TRBJ1-5; D unresolved. The V gene's germline CDR1 is SGHRS and CDR2 YFSETQ. Trimming removed 2 bases at V and 5 bases at J, with 8 bases between. The CDR3 has 13 residues. The CDR3, as DNA: TGCGCCAGCAGCTTAAGTGGGGATCAGCCCCAGCATTTT. Residues: CASSLSGDQPQHF.

This chain links TRBV30 with TRBJ1-4; D is unresolved. CDR1 is GTSNPN and CDR2 is SVGIG in the germline V gene (reference sequence). The CDR3 extends over 13 amino acids. Trimming cost V 2 bases and J 5 bases, with 9 bases left between them. The DNA for the CDR3 is TGTGCCTGGAGTCAGATAGGGAATGAAAAACTGTTTTTT. Translating gives CAWSQIGNEKLFF.

This clone was seen just once. The V call is TRBV9, the J call TRBJ2-1; 9 bases align to TRBD2. Looked up from germline, CDR1 is SGDLS and CDR2 is YYNGEE. V lost 4 bases and J lost 4; bases outside the gene matches: 9. The CDR3 extends over 16 amino acids. The CDR3 protein is CASSLGSGRSYNEQFF. The CDR3 DNA is TGTGCCAGCAGCCTAGGGAGCGGGAGGTCTTACAATGAGCAGTTCTTC.

In regard to this clone: A read error may account for a junction end that differs from germline. The rearrangement joins TRBV7-7 to TRBJ2-6; tentative D call: TRBD2 (6 bases). The CDR3 totals 16 residues. Germline V gene data show CDR1 as SSHAT and CDR2 as FNYEAQ (reference sequence). DNA of the CDR3: TGTGCTAGCAGCCCGGGCGGGGTCTCTGGGGCCAACGTCCTGACTTTC. This gives the protein CASSPGGVSGANVLTF.

The rearrangement links TRBV7-9 to TRBJ2-1; 7 bases are a match to TRBD2. Germline-derived CDR1 and CDR2 are SEHNR and FQNEAQ (reference sequence). The CDR3 totals 13 residues. With V trimmed by 5 bases and J by 13 bases, 11 bases remained unmatched. The CDR3 DNA reads TGTGCCAGCAGCCGCAAGCGGGAAGGCCAACAGTTCTTC. Protein product: CASSRKREGQQFF.

The chain uses TRBV6-6 and TRBJ2-2, with D possibly called TRBD1 or TRBD2 (5 bases each). Trimming took off 0 bases at V and 7 bases at J, with 12 bases between the two ends. Germline CDR1 reads MNHNY; CDR2 reads SVGAGI (reference sequence). The CDR3 totals 15 residues. CDR3 protein: CASSYSKRGDGELFF. The CDR3, as DNA: TGTGCCAGCAGTTACTCGAAGAGGGGAGACGGGGAGCTGTTTTTT.

The CDR3 region is CASSVGIEQFF. In DNA form, the CDR3 reads TGTGCCAGCAGCGTGGGAATTGAGCAGTTCTTC. This rearrangement joins TRBV9 to TRBJ2-1; no clear D gene. This CDR3 has 11 amino acids. Between the trimmed V and J ends, which lost 2 bases and 9 bases, there was a span of 6 bases. CDR1 SGDLS and CDR2 YYNGEE come from the germline V gene.